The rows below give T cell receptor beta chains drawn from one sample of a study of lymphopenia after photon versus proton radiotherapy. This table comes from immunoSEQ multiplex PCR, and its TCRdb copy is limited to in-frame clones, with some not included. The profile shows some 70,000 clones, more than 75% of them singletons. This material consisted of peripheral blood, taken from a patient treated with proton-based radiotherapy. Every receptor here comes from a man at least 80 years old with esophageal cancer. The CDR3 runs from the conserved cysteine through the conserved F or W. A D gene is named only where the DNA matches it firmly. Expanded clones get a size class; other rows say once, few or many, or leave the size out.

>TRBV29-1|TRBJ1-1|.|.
TGCAGCGTTGAAGCCGGACTAAACACTGAAGCTTTCTTT
CSVEAGLNTEAFF
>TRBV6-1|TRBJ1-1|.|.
TGTGCCAGCAGAACATGGAACACTGAAGCTTTCTTT
CASRTWNTEAFF
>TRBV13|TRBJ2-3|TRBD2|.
TGTGCCAGCAGCTTACTGGGGGGGACGCAGTATTTT
CASSLLGGTQYF
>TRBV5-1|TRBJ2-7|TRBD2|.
TGCGCCAGCAGGCCCGGACTAGGAGGATCCTACGAGCAGTACTTC
CASRPGLGGSYEQYF
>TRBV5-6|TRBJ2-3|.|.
TGTGCCAGCAGCACCAGAGGGGGGTACACAGATACGCAGTATTTT
CASSTRGGYTDTQYF
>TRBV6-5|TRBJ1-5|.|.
TGTGCCAGCAGTCAGCCAAATCAGCCCCAGCATTTT
CASSQPNQPQHF
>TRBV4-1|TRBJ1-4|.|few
TGCGCCAGCAGCCAAGCTCTCAGACAGTTTGAAAAACTGTTTTTT
CASSQALRQFEKLFF
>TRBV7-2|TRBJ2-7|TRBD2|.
TGTGCCAGCAGCTTACGGCTAGGACTAGCGGGAGGGTACGAGCAGTACTTC
CASSLRLGLAGGYEQYF
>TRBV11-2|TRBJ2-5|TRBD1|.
TGTGCCAGCGACGGGGGAGGACAGGGGGAAGAGACCCAGTACTTC
CASDGGGQGEETQYF
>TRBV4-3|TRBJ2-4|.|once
TGCGCCAGCAGCCGGGACAATAAAAACATTCAGTACTTC
CASSRDNKNIQYF
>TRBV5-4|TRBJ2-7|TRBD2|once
TGTGCCAGCAGCGCCGGACTAGCGGACACCTACGAGCAGTACTTC
CASSAGLADTYEQYF
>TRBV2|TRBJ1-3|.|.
TGTGCCACCACCAATAACATAGCCTCTGGAAACACCATATATTTT
CATTNNIASGNTIYF
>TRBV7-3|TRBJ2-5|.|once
TGTGCCAGCAGCCCCACGGGTGGGCTAGGGGAGACCCAGTACTTC
CASSPTGGLGETQYF
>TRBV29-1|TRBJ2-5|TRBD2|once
TGCAGCGTTGGGAGCGGGGGACAAGAGACCCAGTACTTC
CSVGSGGQETQYF
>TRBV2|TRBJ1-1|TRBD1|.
TGTGCCAGCAGTCTCCGGACAGGGGGACTGAAGCCTTTT
CASSLRTGGLKPF
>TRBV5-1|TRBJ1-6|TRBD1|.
TGCGCCAGCCGGGGGACAGGGGCTCAAGCCGGGGAATCACCCCTCCACTTT
CASRGTGAQAGESPLHF
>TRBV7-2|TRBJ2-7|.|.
TGTGCCAGCAGCCTGGGGACGGGACCCGGTTTTGAGCAGTACTTC
CASSLGTGPGFEQYF
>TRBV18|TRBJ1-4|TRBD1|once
TGTGCCAGCTCACCCGACAGGGTGAGAGGTAATGAAAAACTGTTTTTT
CASSPDRVRGNEKLFF
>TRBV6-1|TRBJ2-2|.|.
TGTGCCAGCAGTGAAGTCAGGACCAGCGGGGAGCTGTTTTTT
CASSEVRTSGELFF
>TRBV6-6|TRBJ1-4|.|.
TGTGCCAGCCAGGGGACCGCTTATGAAAAACTGTTTTTT
CASQGTAYEKLFF
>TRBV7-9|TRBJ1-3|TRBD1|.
TGTGCCAGCAGCTTAGGACTGGGGACAGGGCTGGGAAACACCATATATTTT
CASSLGLGTGLGNTIYF
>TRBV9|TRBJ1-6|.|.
TGTGCCAGCAGTGACTCTGGGGATTCACCCCTCCACTTT
CASSDSGDSPLHF
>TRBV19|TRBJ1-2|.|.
TGTGCCAGTAGTATAGGCAGGGCCCTTTACTATGGCTACACCTTC
CASSIGRALYYGYTF
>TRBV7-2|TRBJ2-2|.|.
TGTGCCAGCAGCTTTTGGGTAGACACCGGGGAGCTGTTTTTT
CASSFWVDTGELFF
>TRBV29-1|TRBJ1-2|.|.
TGCAGCGTTGCAGGGTTAGACTATGGCTACACCTTC
CSVAGLDYGYTF
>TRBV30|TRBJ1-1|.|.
TGTGCCTGGATCCTGGGCCTATCGGGGTTTAGCACTGAAGCTTTCTTT
CAWILGLSGFSTEAFF
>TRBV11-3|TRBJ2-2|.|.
TGTGCCAGCAGCAACCTCGAGTTCGGGGAGCTGTTTTTT
CASSNLEFGELFF
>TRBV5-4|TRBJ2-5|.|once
TGTGCCAGCAGCCCTGGGACACTTCAAGAGACCCAGTACTTC
CASSPGTLQETQYF
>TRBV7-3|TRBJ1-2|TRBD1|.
TGTGCCAGCAGCCCATCCCGCCTGGGTTCGGGACAGGTCTATGGCTACACCTTC
CASSPSRLGSGQVYGYTF
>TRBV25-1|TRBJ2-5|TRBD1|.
TGTGCCAGCAGTGAAGGGACAGAGGGGGTAAGAGAGACCCAGTACTTC
CASSEGTEGVRETQYF
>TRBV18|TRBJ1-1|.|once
TGTGCCAGCTCTCCGGGGCGATCGGAGAACACTGAAGCTTTCTTT
CASSPGRSENTEAFF
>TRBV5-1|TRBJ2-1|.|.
TGCGCCAGCAGCTTGGGCGACAGGTCCTACAATGAGCAGTTCTTC
CASSLGDRSYNEQFF
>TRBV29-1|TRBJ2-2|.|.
TGCAGCGCTACGGAGGGGGGGACCGGGGAGCTGTTTTTT
CSATEGGTGELFF
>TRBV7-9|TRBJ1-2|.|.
TGTGCCAGCAGCCCCCCCGGGACCGCCTCGGCAGGCTACACCTTC
CASSPPGTASAGYTF
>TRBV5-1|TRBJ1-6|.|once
TGCGCCAGCAGCCCGGAGGGGAATTCACCCCTCCACTTT
CASSPEGNSPLHF
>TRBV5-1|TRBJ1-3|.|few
TGCGCCAGCAGCCTCGGGAGTTCGATGTCTGGAAACACCATATATTTT
CASSLGSSMSGNTIYF
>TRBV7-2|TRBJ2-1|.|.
TGTGCCAGCAGCTCCTACCCCCGGACAGACTACTTATACAATGAGCAGTTCTTC
CASSSYPRTDYLYNEQFF
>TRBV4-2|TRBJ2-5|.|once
TGTGCCAGCAGCCAGGAGTCCCAAGAGACCCAGTACTTC
CASSQESQETQYF
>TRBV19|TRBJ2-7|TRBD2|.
TGTGCCAGTAGTATAGTAGCGGGAGGGCCTAACGAGCAGTACTTC
CASSIVAGGPNEQYF
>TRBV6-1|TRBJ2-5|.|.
TGTGCCAGCAGACGTGCTGAGGGGTATCAAGAGACCCAGTACTTC
CASRRAEGYQETQYF